The T cell receptor (beta chain) described here comes from a study of T cell responses to AZD1222 COVID-19 vaccine. As for this clone: Its antigen remains unknown.

Profiling relied on immunoSEQ multiplex PCR, and the TCRdb table lists in-frame clones only, not all of them. The sample gives more than 150,000 clones, 70% to 90% of which show up once; 6.9% is in the top ten. Trimming took 0 bases from V and 3 from J; bases not matched to a gene: 4. Germline values: CDR1 SGDLS, CDR2 YYNGEE. The CDR3 length is 15 residues. Study results and limitations: Repertoires were obtained only post-peak T cell response. Rises in breadth and depth of Spike-specific TCRs came after two AZD1222 doses. Females made up more of the donors, who were largely white British, and clonal diversity may have come out too low.

The specimen was peripheral blood, collected after recovery from COVID-19. This clonotype was obtained from an adult who had recovered from COVID-19. The V gene is TRBV9, the J gene TRBJ1-1; 8 bases map to TRBD1. The CDR3 reads CASSVEDRVYTEAFF. DNA of the CDR3: TGTGCCAGCAGCGTAGAGGACAGGGTTTACACTGAAGCTTTCTTT.